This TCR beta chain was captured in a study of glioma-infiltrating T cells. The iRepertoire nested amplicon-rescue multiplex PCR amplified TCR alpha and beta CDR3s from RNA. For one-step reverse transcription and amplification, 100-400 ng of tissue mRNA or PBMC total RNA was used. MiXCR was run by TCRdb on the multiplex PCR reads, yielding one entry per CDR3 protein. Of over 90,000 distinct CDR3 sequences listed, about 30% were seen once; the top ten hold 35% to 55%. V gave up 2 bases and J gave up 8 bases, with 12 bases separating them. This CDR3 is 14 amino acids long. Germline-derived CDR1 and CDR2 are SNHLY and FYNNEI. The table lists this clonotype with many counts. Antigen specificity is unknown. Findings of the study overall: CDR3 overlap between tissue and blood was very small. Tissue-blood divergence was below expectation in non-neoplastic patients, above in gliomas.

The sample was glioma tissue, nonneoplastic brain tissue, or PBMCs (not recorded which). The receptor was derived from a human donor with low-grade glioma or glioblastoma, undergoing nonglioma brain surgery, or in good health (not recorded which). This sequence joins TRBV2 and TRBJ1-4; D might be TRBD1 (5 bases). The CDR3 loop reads CASSEQVAGEKLFF. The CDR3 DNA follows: TGTGCCAGCAGTGAACAGGTGGCAGGGGAAAAACTGTTTTTT.